The 6 T cell receptor beta chains in this list originate from one sample, sequenced in a study of identical twins. A single record per CDR3 protein comes from TCRdb applying MiXCR to the 5' RACE reads. This table holds under 300,000 distinct CDR3 sequences, around 8% found once. The sample also formed part of further work on yellow fever vaccine responses in identical twins.

Sequenced sample: CD8+ T cells sorted from blood. Source of these receptors: a woman aged 18-35 years in good health.

This clonotype was counted between two and nine times. J is TRBJ2-2 and V is TRBV20-1; TRBD2 aligns across 14 bases. Per the germline V gene, CDR1 is DFQATT and CDR2 is SNEGSKA (reference sequence). There are 17 residues in the CDR3. V trimming: 0 bases; J trimming: 5 bases; junction bases outside the gene matches: 5. CDR3 bases: TGCAGTGCTAGAGATCCGGGACTAGCGGGAGATACCGGGGAGCTGTTTTTT. The encoded protein is CSARDPGLAGDTGELFF.

This clonotype came up a few times. V usage is TRBV2 and J usage is TRBJ2-1, with TRBD2 identical over 8 bases. Germline trimming cut 4 bases from V and 8 bases from J; bases unmatched to any gene: 16. The CDR3 extends over 17 amino acids. The V gene's germline CDR1 is SNHLY and CDR2 FYNNEI. CDR3 loop: CASSGRSGGPNGHEQFF. The DNA for the CDR3 is TGTGCCAGCAGTGGACGGAGCGGGGGACCCAATGGGCATGAGCAGTTCTTC.

The sample holds many counts of this clonotype. The chain combines TRBV29-1 with TRBJ2-1; no clear D. This CDR3 has 9 residues. Germline CDR1 and CDR2: SQVTM and ANQGSEA. The V gene lost 8 bases and the J gene lost 5 bases, with 4 bases spanning the gap. CDR3 sequence reads: CSIHNEQFF. CDR3 DNA sequence: TGCAGCATCCACAATGAGCAGTTCTTC.

This clonotype occurred many times. V gene TRBV12-3 or TRBV12-4 combines with J gene TRBJ2-7, with unresolved D. Trimming removed 7 bases from V and 5 bases from J, with 12 bases in between. This CDR3 comprises 12 residues. The CDR3 is CASTHSVHEQYF. In DNA, the CDR3 is TGTGCCAGCACCCACAGTGTTCACGAGCAGTACTTC.

The chain uses TRBV6-1 and TRBJ1-6, with 7 nucleotides matching TRBD1. Germline CDR1 reads MNHNS; CDR2 reads SASEGT. Trimming removed 6 bases from V and 4 bases from J; junction bases left unmatched: 18. The CDR3 length is 19 residues. This chain's CDR3 is CASSPSTGRYPPYNSPLHF. DNA for the CDR3: TGTGCCAGCAGCCCCTCGACAGGGAGATATCCCCCTTATAATTCACCCCTCCACTTT.

In its sample, this clonotype was seen many times. V usage is TRBV6-5 and J usage is TRBJ2-7; TRBD1 matches 7 bases. Germline lookup yields CDR1 MNHEY and CDR2 SVGAGI. This CDR3 contains 14 residues. Losses at the gene ends were 0 bases for V and 4 bases for J; bases not matched to a gene: 3. This CDR3 reads CASSYSRDSYEQYF. The DNA of the CDR3 is TGTGCCAGCAGTTACTCGAGGGACAGTTACGAGCAGTACTTC.